A selection of T cell receptor beta chains follows, all from one sample in a study of identical twins. TCRdb reprocessed the 5' RACE reads via MiXCR and lists one record per CDR3 protein. The sample lists around 1.7 million distinct CDR3 sequences; about 32% were seen once. Sequencing was performed on cord blood. The receptors shown here come from a newborn girl in good health. Each CDR3 is given with its conserved first and last residue. The D gene is left open where the match is weak. Size tells how often a clone was seen (once, few, many) or the class of an expanded clone, and some rows leave it out.

>TRBJ2-1|16|-|-|TRBV7-2
CASSLGQARRYNEQFF
TGTGCCAGCAGCTTAGGTCAGGCCCGGAGGTACAATGAGCAGTTCTTC
>TRBJ2-7|17|-|-|TRBV6-2/TRBV6-3
CASSYSISSRFHYEQYF
TGTGCCAGCAGTTACTCGATCTCGAGTAGATTTCATTACGAGCAGTACTTC
>TRBJ1-2|13|-|-|TRBV30
CASAATVGYGYTF
TGTGCCTCCGCCGCCACAGTTGGCTATGGCTACACCTTC
>TRBJ1-5|12|TRBD1|-|TRBV20-1
CSARRQGQPQHF
TGCAGTGCTCGTCGACAGGGTCAGCCCCAGCATTTT
>TRBJ1-2|12|TRBD1|-|TRBV29-1
CSVGRDRFGHTF
TGCAGCGTTGGCCGGGACAGGTTTGGCCACACCTTC
>TRBJ1-5|14|-|-|TRBV5-1
CASSLGAGEQPQHF
TGCGCCAGCAGCTTGGGGGCAGGGGAACAGCCCCAGCATTTT
>TRBJ2-1|13|-|few|TRBV6-2/TRBV6-3
CASTRAYINEQFF
TGTGCCAGCACTAGAGCGTATATCAATGAGCAGTTCTTC
>TRBJ2-1|15|TRBD1|-|TRBV5-1
CASSLTGQGTSEQFF
TGCGCCAGCAGCTTGACGGGACAGGGAACCAGTGAGCAGTTCTTC
>TRBJ2-7|16|TRBD2|-|TRBV7-2
CASSYQPSGGPNEQYF
TGTGCCAGCAGTTACCAACCTAGCGGGGGCCCCAATGAGCAGTACTTC
>TRBJ1-2|19|-|few|TRBV11-2
CASSLVVVPGGGEVYGYTF
TGTGCCAGCAGCTTAGTAGTAGTCCCCGGGGGGGGCGAGGTCTATGGCTACACCTTC
>TRBJ2-1|14|-|few|TRBV20-1
CSAARGNSYNEQFF
TGCAGTGCAGCTAGAGGGAACTCCTACAATGAGCAGTTCTTC
>TRBJ2-1|15|TRBD2|few|TRBV6-5
CASSISSGGWNEQFF
TGTGCCAGCAGTATCTCTAGCGGGGGTTGGAATGAGCAGTTCTTC
>TRBJ2-4|13|-|many|TRBV6-5
CASSYSPKNIQYF
TGTGCCAGCAGTTACTCGCCTAAAAACATTCAGTACTTC
>TRBJ2-3|17|TRBD2|-|TRBV5-5
CASSLWSSGLMTDTQYF
TGTGCCAGCAGCTTGTGGTCTAGCGGGCTCATGACAGATACGCAGTATTTT
>TRBJ2-1|16|TRBD2|few|TRBV20-1
CSASIPGLAGSGEQFF
TGCAGTGCTAGTATCCCGGGACTAGCGGGATCGGGTGAGCAGTTCTTC
>TRBJ2-1|14|TRBD2|-|TRBV12-3/TRBV12-4
CASRPGGVHNEQFF
TGTGCCAGCAGACCGGGGGGGGTTCACAATGAGCAGTTCTTC
>TRBJ2-5|13|-|many|TRBV5-1
CASSWTTQETQYF
TGTGCTAGCAGCTGGACGACACAAGAGACCCAGTACTTC
>TRBJ2-7|15|TRBD1|-|TRBV6-5
CASSPDRGPTYEQYF
TGTGCCAGCAGTCCCGACAGGGGCCCTACCTACGAGCAGTACTTC
>TRBJ1-3|14|-|-|TRBV12-3/TRBV12-4
CASSLVSGTNTIYF
TGTGCCAGCAGTTTGGTCTCGGGGACGAACACCATATATTTT
>TRBJ1-1|13|-|-|TRBV5-1
CASSLAESTEAFF
TGCGCCAGCAGCTTGGCCGAGAGCACTGAAGCTTTCTTT
>TRBJ2-3|15|TRBD2|few|TRBV6-6
CASTNGLAGTDTQYF
TGTGCCAGCACCAACGGGCTAGCGGGCACAGATACGCAGTATTTT
>TRBJ1-2|14|-|-|TRBV6-1
CASSERTTDYGYTF
TGTGCCAGCAGTGAAAGAACGACAGACTATGGCTACACCTTC
>TRBJ2-7|14|-|-|TRBV3-1
CASSPRMDSYEQYF
TGTGCCAGCAGCCCTCGAATGGATTCCTACGAGCAGTACTTC
>TRBJ1-6|12|-|many|TRBV12-3/TRBV12-4
CASSMGESPLHF
TGTGCCAGCAGTATGGGGGAATCACCCCTCCACTTT
>TRBJ2-7|15|TRBD2|few|TRBV20-1
CSARTSGDPSYEQYF
TGCAGTGCCAGGACTAGCGGGGACCCCTCCTACGAGCAGTACTTC
>TRBJ1-2|13|-|once|TRBV18
CASSPKAPYGYTF
TGTGCCAGCTCACCGAAGGCCCCCTATGGCTACACCTTC
>TRBJ2-3|16|-|many|TRBV7-9
CASVSGGLRSTDTQYF
TGTGCCAGCGTATCCGGGGGGCTTCGCAGCACAGATACGCAGTATTTT
>TRBJ2-7|15|TRBD1|-|TRBV28
CASRSDRGLSYEQYF
TGTGCCAGCAGAAGCGACAGGGGGCTATCCTACGAGCAGTACTTC
>TRBJ2-1|15|TRBD2|few|TRBV2
CASIIAGVSYNEQFF
TGTGCCAGCATTATAGCGGGCGTCTCCTACAATGAGCAGTTCTTC
>TRBJ2-7|16|TRBD2|few|TRBV6-5
CASSYTTSGRAHEQYF
TGTGCCAGCAGTTACACGACTAGCGGGAGGGCCCACGAGCAGTACTTC
>TRBJ2-7|16|-|-|TRBV7-2
CASSARTPRRDNEQYF
TGTGCCAGCAGCGCCCGGACGCCCCGGAGGGACAATGAGCAGTACTTC
>TRBJ2-5|16|-|-|TRBV11-3
CASSGGGSFSHNEQYF
TGTGCCAGCAGCGGCGGCGGGTCCTTTTCGCACAATGAGCAGTACTTC
>TRBJ1-2|14|TRBD1|few|TRBV27
CASRPLDRDRGYTF
TGTGCCAGCAGGCCACTTGACAGGGATCGTGGCTACACCTTC
>TRBJ1-1|13|-|-|TRBV11-2
CASSLDWETEAFF
TGTGCCAGCAGCTTAGATTGGGAAACTGAAGCTTTCTTT
>TRBJ2-4|19|-|-|TRBV2
CASSDRDFPFLLAKNIQYF
TGTGCCAGCAGCGACCGGGACTTTCCTTTCCTTCTAGCCAAAAACATTCAGTACTTC
>TRBJ2-7|14|-|few|TRBV10-3
CAISYSGALYEQYF
TGTGCCATCAGTTACAGCGGAGCCCTCTACGAGCAGTACTTC
>TRBJ2-5|15|-|-|TRBV5-6
CASTLWSVVEETQYF
TGTGCCAGCACCCTGTGGTCAGTTGTGGAAGAGACCCAGTACTTC
>TRBJ2-1|20|TRBD2|-|TRBV4-1
CASSQEWGGGSSGSYNEQFF
TGCGCCAGCAGCCAAGAGTGGGGCGGGGGGTCCTCGGGCTCCTACAATGAGCAGTTCTTC
>TRBJ1-2|17|-|few|TRBV4-2
CASSQLHLGGGSYGYTF
TGTGCCAGCAGCCAGCTCCACCTAGGGGGGGGTTCCTATGGCTACACCTTC
>TRBJ2-1|15|TRBD2|-|TRBV4-2
CASSQVPSGGGEQFF
TGTGCCAGCAGCCAAGTCCCTAGCGGAGGCGGTGAGCAGTTCTTC
>TRBJ1-1|15|-|few|TRBV21-1
CASSKLGALNTEAFF
TGTGCCAGCAGCAAACTGGGGGCCTTGAACACTGAAGCTTTCTTT
>TRBJ1-1|15|TRBD1|-|TRBV20-1
CSANRGGGLNTEAFF
TGCAGTGCAAACAGGGGAGGGGGATTGAACACTGAAGCTTTCTTT
>TRBJ2-5|13|-|few|TRBV7-9
CASSMYREETQYF
TGTGCCAGCAGCATGTACAGGGAAGAGACCCAGTACTTC
>TRBJ2-5|13|-|-|TRBV11-2
CASENGVGGTQYF
TGTGCCAGCGAGAATGGGGTCGGGGGGACCCAGTACTTC
>TRBJ2-7|13|-|few|TRBV29-1
CSAGMTDRYEQYF
TGCAGCGCCGGGATGACAGACCGCTACGAGCAGTACTTC
>TRBJ1-1|14|-|-|TRBV29-1
CSVERQSGNTEAFF
TGCAGCGTTGAAAGGCAGTCTGGAAACACTGAAGCTTTCTTT
>TRBJ1-6|15|-|-|TRBV14
CASSQGPAWDSPPHF
TGTGCCAGCAGCCAAGGACCAGCGTGGGATTCACCCCCCCACTTT
>TRBJ1-3|12|-|-|TRBV11-2
CASSLAENTIYF
TGTGCCAGCAGCTTAGCAGAAAACACCATATATTTT
>TRBJ2-1|13|-|-|TRBV6-5
CASSYASWNEQFF
TGTGCCAGCAGTTACGCCTCCTGGAATGAGCAGTTCTTC
>TRBJ2-7|16|TRBD1|once|TRBV12-3/TRBV12-4
CASSLGQDRGVYEQYF
TGTGCCAGCAGTTTGGGTCAGGACAGGGGAGTCTACGAGCAGTACTTC